The next 18 T cell receptor beta chains were all read from a single sample in a study of blood T cell repertoires in COVID-19 (TCRdb year 2020). The method was the immunoSEQ multiplex PCR assay. TCRdb holds this immuneACCESS table with in-frame rearrangements only. Some clones are missing; in checked studies, unresolved V genes explain under half, and the rest has no known cause. This sample has 65,000 to 80,000 clones in its table, and 91% of those were observed once. 5.8% of the sample is taken by the ten largest. Sequenced sample: peripheral blood. These receptor sequences come from a human donor in a cohort sampled during active COVID-19.

The gene calls are TRBV6-5 and TRBJ2-3; 11 nucleotides agree with TRBD2. V shed 5 bases, J shed 9 bases, and the junction held 4 bases outside the gene matches. The CDR3 is 13 residues long. Germline lookup yields CDR1 MNHEY and CDR2 SVGAGI. This chain's CDR3 is CASSTGLAATQYF. CDR3 coding DNA: TGTGCCAGCAGTACGGGACTAGCGGCCACGCAGTATTTT.

The rearrangement links TRBV18 to TRBJ1-1; the D is unclear. The germline CDR1 and CDR2 sequences are KGHSH and LQKENI. V was shortened by 3 bases and J by 1 base, with 9 bases between the two germline ends. This CDR3 has 14 amino acids. CDR3 residues: CASSPSRGNTEAFF. The DNA of the CDR3 is TGTGCCAGCTCACCTTCCCGGGGGAACACTGAAGCTTTCTTT.

On this clone itself: Different DNA sequences within this sample yield the same CDR3. This sequence joins TRBV4-3 and TRBJ1-1; D gene ambiguous. The CDR3 consists of 13 residues. CDR1 and CDR2 from the germline V gene are LGHNA and YSLEER. V lost 0 bases and J lost 6, with 8 bases in between. CDR3 protein: CASSQDIQAEAFF. CDR3 nucleotides: TGCGCCAGCAGCCAAGATATCCAGGCTGAAGCTTTCTTT.

The V and J genes are TRBV24-1 and TRBJ1-5; 12 bases are a match to TRBD1. The CDR3 contains 18 residues. The ends lost 3 bases at V and 0 bases at J; junction bases unmatched: 5. The V gene's germline CDR1 is KGHDR and CDR2 SFDVKD. In DNA, the CDR3 is TGTGCCACCAGTGATCGAGGGGGACAGGGGGCTAGCAATCAGCCCCAGCATTTT. Translated: CATSDRGGQGASNQPQHF.

V and J are TRBV6-2 or TRBV6-3 and TRBJ1-5, with D perhaps TRBD1 (6 bases). The CDR3 runs 14 residues. V was cut by 6 bases and J by 2 bases, with 11 bases left in between. Per the germline V gene, CDR1 is MNHEY and CDR2 is SVGEGT. CDR3 sequence: CASSHRVRNQPQHF. CDR3 in DNA: TGTGCCAGCAGCCACAGGGTTCGCAATCAGCCCCAGCATTTT.

This rearrangement joins TRBV12-3 or TRBV12-4 to TRBJ2-7, with D maybe TRBD1 (5 bases). The CDR3 is 12 amino acids. V was cut by 5 bases and J by 6 bases, with 11 bases left in between. The CDR3 spells CASSPDRSEQYF. The CDR3 nucleotides are TGTGCCAGCAGTCCCGACAGATCCGAGCAGTACTTC.

The J gene is TRBJ2-6, the V gene TRBV30, with D perhaps matching TRBD1 (6 bases). This CDR3 has 13 amino acids. Trimming cost V 6 bases and J 1 base, with 7 bases left between them. Per the germline V gene, CDR1 is GTSNPN and CDR2 is SVGIG (reference sequence). Here the CDR3 DNA reads TGTGCCTGTGGACAGTCTGGGGCCAACGTCCTGACTTTC. As protein: CACGQSGANVLTF.

CDR3 nucleotides: TGCGCCAGCAGCTTTGACAGGGGAAAGTACCGCGAGCAGTACTTC. It yields the protein CASSFDRGKYREQYF. This chain uses TRBV5-1 with TRBJ2-7, with 8 bases fitting TRBD1. V shed 2 bases and J 6 bases; nucleotides not matched to a gene: 10. Per germline, CDR1 SGHRS and CDR2 YFSETQ. The CDR3 runs 15 residues.

This clone was seen a few times. V and J are TRBV7-9 and TRBJ2-7; 10 bases fit TRBD1. The germline V gene encodes CDR1 SEHNR and CDR2 FQNEAQ (reference sequence). CDR3 length equals 14 residues. V shed 5 bases, J shed 3 bases, and the junction held 4 bases outside the gene matches. CDR3 protein: CASSLGQGFYEQYF. In DNA form, the CDR3 reads TGTGCCAGCAGCCTGGGACAGGGGTTCTACGAGCAGTACTTC.

The V and J genes are TRBV7-2 and TRBJ2-7; 11 bases align to TRBD2. The CDR3 consists of 15 residues. Looked up from germline, CDR1 is SGHTA and CDR2 is FQGNSA. V was pared by 2 bases and J by 3 bases, with 3 bases of the junction left unmatched. This CDR3 is CASSLTSGGYYEQYF. The CDR3 nucleotides read TGTGCCAGCAGCTTAACTAGCGGGGGATACTACGAGCAGTACTTC.

The chain recombines TRBV6-1 with TRBJ2-7; 12 bases fit TRBD1. CDR1 and CDR2 from the germline V gene are MNHNS and SASEGT. The ends lost 2 bases at V and 5 bases at J; junction bases unmatched: 7. The CDR3 is made up of 16 amino acids. The CDR3 loop reads CASSEWGTGGFNEQYF. The CDR3 DNA sequence: TGTGCCAGCAGTGAATGGGGGACAGGGGGCTTTAACGAGCAGTACTTC.

The chain recombines TRBV7-8 with TRBJ2-3; 9 nucleotides match TRBD1. The V and J ends lost 4 bases and 5 bases, in that order; junction bases with no gene match: 13. Germline V CDR1 and CDR2: SGHVS, FQNEAQ. The CDR3 runs to 17 residues. The DNA of the CDR3 is TGTGCCAGCAGCTCGTTCCGGAGACAGGGGGTGGGAGATACGCAGTATTTT. This sequence encodes CASSSFRRQGVGDTQYF.

The chain couples TRBV19 to TRBJ1-1; TRBD1 might be the D (5 bases). Germline CDR1 and CDR2: LNHDA and SQIVND (reference sequence). The V end was cut by 1 base, the J end by 3 bases, with 12 bases between. CDR3 length equals 15 residues. CDR3 sequence reads: CASSIVGGSDTEAFF. CDR3 nucleotides: TGTGCCAGTAGTATAGTCGGGGGATCGGACACTGAAGCTTTCTTT.

The chain joins TRBV19 to TRBJ1-5; TRBD1 agrees at 9 bases. The CDR3 extends over 15 amino acids. Looked up from germline, CDR1 is LNHDA and CDR2 is SQIVND (reference sequence). V shed 6 bases and J 4 bases; nucleotides not matched to a gene: 7. The DNA of the CDR3 is TGTGCCAGTAGGACGAGACAGGGGGGTAATCAGCCCCAGCATTTT. As protein: CASRTRQGGNQPQHF.

The chain joins TRBV6-5 to TRBJ1-1; TRBD1 might be the D (5 bases). Per germline, CDR1 MNHEY and CDR2 SVGAGI. This CDR3 is 13 amino acids long. The ends were cut back, 10 bases at V and 4 bases at J, with 16 bases in the middle. CDR3 protein: CATQGGEATEAFF. In nucleotides, the CDR3 is TGTGCCACCCAGGGAGGGGAGGCCACTGAAGCTTTCTTT.

This chain joins TRBV6-5 and TRBJ2-7; D might be TRBD2 (6 bases). Germline lookup yields CDR1 MNHEY and CDR2 SVGAGI. V was clipped by 10 bases and J by 4 bases, with 14 bases between them. This CDR3 region has 12 residues. The CDR3 is CATRDWKYEQYF. The CDR3 region has the DNA TGTGCCACTCGGGACTGGAAGTACGAGCAGTACTTC.

V usage is TRBV5-1 and J usage is TRBJ2-3; 7 bases map to TRBD1. CDR3 length: 17 residues. V dropped 0 bases and J dropped 1; count of bases not matched to a gene: 8. The V gene's germline CDR1 is SGHRS and CDR2 YFSETQ. Here the CDR3 DNA reads TGCGCCAGCAGCTTGGCCCGGACAGGTGGACGCACAGATACGCAGTATTTT. Amino acids: CASSLARTGGRTDTQYF.

The chain has TRBV5-1 and TRBJ1-1; D might be TRBD1 (5 bases). There are 13 residues in the CDR3. The germline gives CDR1 SGHRS, CDR2 YFSETQ. V shed 4 bases and J shed 4 bases, with 11 bases lying between them. DNA for the CDR3: TGCGCCAGCAGCCAGGGATTCGCCACTGAAGCTTTCTTT. Encoded protein: CASSQGFATEAFF.